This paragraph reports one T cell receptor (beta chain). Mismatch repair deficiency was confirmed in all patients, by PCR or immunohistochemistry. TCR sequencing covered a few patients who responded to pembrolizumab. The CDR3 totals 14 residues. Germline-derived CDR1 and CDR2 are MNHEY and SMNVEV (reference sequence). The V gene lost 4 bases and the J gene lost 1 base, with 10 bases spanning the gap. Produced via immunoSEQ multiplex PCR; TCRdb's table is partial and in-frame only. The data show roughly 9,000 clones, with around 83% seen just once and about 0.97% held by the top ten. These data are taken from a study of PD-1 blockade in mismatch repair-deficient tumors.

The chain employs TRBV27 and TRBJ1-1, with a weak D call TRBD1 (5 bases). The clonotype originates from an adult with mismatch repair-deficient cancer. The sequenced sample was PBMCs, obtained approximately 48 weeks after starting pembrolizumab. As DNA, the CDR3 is TGTGCCAGCAGTTACCTGACAGCGAACACTGAAGCTTTCTTT. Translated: CASSYLTANTEAFF.